This T cell receptor beta chain was identified during a study of CD8 T cells in ankylosing spondylitis. Quantitative 5'-RACE with molecular barcodes was used to make the TCR beta libraries. One entry per CDR3 protein results from TCRdb running MiXCR on the 5' RACE reads. The sample has 750,000 to 850,000 distinct CDR3 sequences, roughly 12% seen once. Regarding the study as a whole: With a CD8+ phenotype, disease-linked clones were relatively rare in peripheral blood. Significant enrichment of disease-linked clones was reported in matched ankylosing spondylitis synovial fluid. A TCR beta motif of 7 to 9 highly homologous variants seemed to mark ankylosing spondylitis blood. Some of the motif variants had earlier been found in reactive arthritis patients' fluid and blood.

About this clonotype itself: No antigen is known for it.

Trimming took 5 bases from V and 4 from J; bases not matched to a gene: 4. Germline values: CDR1 KGHSH, CDR2 LQKENI. The CDR3 totals 13 residues. The sequence was obtained from a male donor with ankylosing spondylitis. The V and J genes are TRBV18 and TRBJ2-7; the match to TRBD1 covers 8 bases. Sequenced material: blood, either unsorted or a sorted T cell fraction (not recorded which). This CDR3 reads CASSVDREYEQYF. The CDR3 DNA reads TGTGCCAGCTCAGTGGACAGGGAATACGAGCAGTACTTC.